The 23 T cell receptor beta chains below all came from one sample that was sequenced in a study of blood T cell repertoires in COVID-19. Using immunoSEQ multiplex PCR, the repertoire was profiled, and TCRdb retains in-frame clones only, with some absent. Altogether roughly 410,000 clones are present, more than 70% being singletons, with the ten largest covering 1% to 1.5%. Specimen: peripheral blood. The receptors were sampled from a man aged 40-55 years with acute or convalescent COVID-19.

The chain has TRBV2 and TRBJ2-1; 10 bases match TRBD1. The CDR3 has 14 residues. Trimming took 6 bases from V and 7 from J; bases not matched to a gene: 6. Germline CDR1 SNHLY, CDR2 FYNNEI. CDR3 bases: TGTGCCAGCAGCATCGACAGGGGGCGAAATGAGCAGTTCTTC. Residues: CASSIDRGRNEQFF.

The V gene is TRBV1, the J gene TRBJ1-3; the listed D gene, TRBD1, was not tested against the DNA. TRBV1 is classified as a pseudogene. The length of the CDR3 is 17 residues. CDR3 in DNA: TGCACCAGCAGCCAAGAACCGGGACAGGGGCCGGGAAACACCATATATTTT. Its translation: CTSSQEPGQGPGNTIYF.

The chain uses TRBV3-1 (or the pseudogene TRBV3-2) and TRBJ2-1; 8 bases map to TRBD2. After removal of 5 bases from V and 0 bases from J, the junction contained 9 bases not matched to a gene. The germline V gene encodes CDR1 LGHDT and CDR2 YNNKEL (reference sequence). The CDR3 contains 17 residues. In nucleotides, the CDR3 is TGTGCCAGCAGCAGAACTACCGGGACTAGCTCCTACAATGAGCAGTTCTTC. Its protein is CASSRTTGTSSYNEQFF.

This sequence joins TRBV14 and TRBJ1-3; 8 nucleotides align to TRBD1. CDR3 size: 20 residues. Germline V gene sequence: CDR1 SGHDN, CDR2 FVKESK. Trimming cost V 0 bases and J 3 bases; bases outside gene matches: 16. The CDR3 region is CASSQDPRWWQGASGNTIYF. The CDR3 DNA follows: TGTGCCAGCAGCCAAGATCCCCGTTGGTGGCAGGGGGCGAGTGGAAACACCATATATTTT.

This clone occurred once. This chain joins TRBV2 and TRBJ1-2; 10 nucleotides agree with TRBD1. CDR3 size: 13 residues. The germline gives CDR1 SNHLY, CDR2 FYNNEI. V gave up 6 bases and J gave up 8 bases; unmatched junction bases: 6. The DNA for the CDR3 is TGTGCCAGCAGCCAGGACAGGGGGGGAGGCTACACCTTC. It codes for CASSQDRGGGYTF.

The chain carries TRBV7-8 and TRBJ2-7, with TRBD2 identical over 9 bases. Germline-derived CDR1 and CDR2 are SGHVS and FQNEAQ. CDR3 length equals 14 residues. With 4 bases clipped from V and 6 bases from J, the junction kept 7 bases outside the gene matches. The CDR3 reads CASSSAGGTGEQYF. The DNA for the CDR3 is TGTGCCAGCAGCTCGGCGGGGGGGACCGGCGAGCAGTACTTC.

As concerns this clone: This sample also contains other DNA sequences that code for the same CDR3. The rearrangement uses TRBV27 and TRBJ2-7, with D hard to call. The CDR3 is 15 amino acids. Looked up from germline, CDR1 is MNHEY and CDR2 is SMNVEV (reference sequence). V lost 0 bases and J lost 2, with 11 bases in between. The CDR3 loop reads CASSLSRGSPYEQYF. The CDR3 DNA reads TGTGCCAGCAGTTTATCGCGCGGCAGCCCCTACGAGCAGTACTTC.

The chain combines TRBV11-3 with TRBJ2-1; D possibly corresponds to TRBD2 (6 bases). The CDR3 is made up of 15 amino acids. Looked up from germline, CDR1 is SGHNT and CDR2 is YENEEA. With 2 bases removed from V and 8 bases from J, the gap between germline ends came to 16 bases. CDR3 nucleotide sequence: TGTGCCAGCAGCTTATCGGGAGTTGGATTTGATGAGCAGTTCTTC. Translating it yields CASSLSGVGFDEQFF.

The chain links TRBV11-2 to TRBJ2-2; D is unresolved. The CDR3 runs 15 residues. The germline CDR1 and CDR2 sequences are SGHAT and FQNNGV. Deletions cut 5 bases from V and 3 bases from J, with 13 bases between. CDR3 sequence: CASSLTDSHTGELFF. The CDR3 DNA follows: TGTGCCAGCAGCCTGACCGACTCTCACACCGGGGAGCTGTTTTTT.

The chain combines TRBV6-2 or TRBV6-3 with TRBJ1-2; D unresolved. V lost 2 bases to trimming and J lost 0 bases, with 13 bases between them. Germline V lookup: CDR1 MNHEY, CDR2 SVGEGT. The length of the CDR3 is 16 residues. CDR3 region: CASSYPAGRSNYGYTF. DNA of the CDR3: TGTGCCAGCAGTTACCCGGCCGGCAGGTCTAACTATGGCTACACCTTC.

The chain joins TRBV7-9 to TRBJ2-5; D possibly corresponds to TRBD2 (5 bases). This CDR3 is built from 15 residues. The ends were cut back, 0 bases at V and 5 bases at J, with 13 bases in the middle. The V gene's germline CDR1 is SEHNR and CDR2 FQNEAQ (reference sequence). CDR3 amino acids: CASSLAAETGETQYF. The CDR3, as DNA: TGTGCCAGCAGCTTAGCAGCTGAGACGGGGGAGACCCAGTACTTC.

V usage is TRBV28 and J usage is TRBJ1-4; 7 bases agree with TRBD1. From germline, CDR1 is MDHEN and CDR2 SYDVKM. V shed 6 bases, J shed 4 bases, and the junction held 5 bases outside the gene matches. The CDR3 has 14 residues. The CDR3 loop is CASSPDRNNEKLFF. The CDR3 DNA follows: TGTGCCAGCAGCCCGGACAGGAATAATGAAAAACTGTTTTTT.

V and J are TRBV15 and TRBJ1-3; D is unresolved. V was pared by 8 bases and J by 0 bases, with 8 bases between. The CDR3 is made up of 13 amino acids. Germline CDR1 reads LNHNV; CDR2 reads YYDKDF (reference sequence). The CDR3 DNA sequence: TGTGCCACCGCGGAATTCTCTGGAAACACCATATATTTT. Its protein is CATAEFSGNTIYF. Supplemented by reference TRBV15 and TRBJ1-3, the full variable domain reads DAMVIQNPRYQVTQFGKPVTLSCSQTLNHNVMYWYQQKSSQAPKLLFHYYDKDFNNEADTPDNFQSRRPNTSFCFLDIRSPGLGDTAMYLCATAEFSGNTIYFGEGSWLTVV.

The rearrangement links TRBV4-3 to TRBJ1-1, with 9 positions matching TRBD1. Per the germline V gene, CDR1 is LGHNA and CDR2 is YSLEER. The CDR3 spans 17 residues. V lost 2 bases, J lost 0 bases, and 7 bases stayed unmatched. The CDR3 reads CASSQLYRGPMNTEAFF. Written as DNA, the CDR3 is TGCGCCAGCAGCCAACTTTACAGGGGGCCTATGAACACTGAAGCTTTCTTT.

This clone was seen only once. The CDR3: CASSVGLQGTEAFF. CDR3 DNA sequence: TGTGCCAGCAGCGTAGGGTTACAGGGTACTGAAGCTTTCTTT. The J gene is TRBJ1-1, the V gene TRBV9, with a possible D match to TRBD1 (6 bases). This CDR3 comprises 14 residues. The V end lost 0 bases, the J end lost 5 bases, and 11 bases lay between the germline ends. CDR1 is SGDLS and CDR2 is YYNGEE in the germline V gene. The entire variable domain, with the rest obtained from reference TRBV9 and TRBJ1-1, is as follows: DSGVTQTPKHLITATGQRVTLRCSPRSGDLSVYWYQQSLDQGLQFLIQYYNGEERAKGNILERFSAQQFPDLHSELNLSSLELGDSALYFCASSVGLQGTEAFFGQGTRLTVV.

The gene calls are TRBV9 and TRBJ2-7; no definite D call. CDR3 length: 13 amino acids. Germline V gives CDR1 SGDLS, CDR2 YYNGEE. Trimming pared 0 bases from V and 3 bases from J, leaving 7 bases between. The CDR3 region is CASSVAPVYEQYF. DNA of the CDR3: TGTGCCAGCAGCGTAGCTCCGGTCTACGAGCAGTACTTC.

V and J are TRBV5-4 and TRBJ1-2; D is perhaps TRBD1 (6 bases). The CDR3 is 14 amino acids. CDR1 is SGHNT and CDR2 is YYREEE in the germline V gene (reference sequence). V lost 4 bases, J lost 8 bases, and 18 bases lay in between. CDR3 coding DNA: TGTGCCAGCAGCCCGGAACAGGGCGCCGACGGCTACACCTTC. This gives the protein CASSPEQGADGYTF.

V is TRBV6-2 or TRBV6-3 and J is TRBJ2-7, with no clear D. From germline, CDR1 is MNHEY and CDR2 SVGEGT. The CDR3 spans 14 residues. The V and J ends lost 2 bases and 2 bases respectively, with 10 bases between them. CDR3 in DNA: TGTGCCAGCAGTTACACACAGATTACCTACGAGCAGTACTTC. It is translated as CASSYTQITYEQYF.

V and J are TRBV28 and TRBJ1-2; D unclear. The germline CDR1 and CDR2 sequences are MDHEN and SYDVKM. This CDR3 comprises 14 residues. V lost 11 bases and J 6 bases, leaving 22 bases between the germline ends. As DNA, the CDR3 is TGTGCCGTTAGCGAGAATCCCCCCGCCCATGGCTACACCTTC. Translation gives CAVSENPPAHGYTF.

The chain joins TRBV11-2 to TRBJ1-2; 7 positions match TRBD1. This CDR3 comprises 15 residues. Germline CDR1 and CDR2: SGHAT and FQNNGV. V was clipped by 4 bases and J by 7 bases; unmatched bases: 12. CDR3 protein: CASSSKPTGWFGYTF. CDR3 nucleotide sequence: TGTGCCAGCAGCTCGAAACCGACAGGGTGGTTTGGCTACACCTTC.

The chain links TRBV2 to TRBJ2-7, with 11 bases fitting TRBD2. This CDR3 comprises 14 residues. Losses at the gene ends were 10 bases for V and 4 bases for J; bases not matched to a gene: 9. CDR1 is SNHLY and CDR2 is FYNNEI in the germline V gene. The CDR3: CANTPGLADYEQYF. CDR3 nucleotide sequence: TGTGCCAACACGCCGGGACTAGCGGATTACGAGCAGTACTTC.

V usage is TRBV27 and J usage is TRBJ2-1; weak D call: TRBD1 (6 bases). Germline-derived CDR1 and CDR2 are MNHEY and SMNVEV (reference sequence). V dropped 6 bases and J dropped 4 bases, with 13 bases sitting between them. The CDR3 covers 14 residues. The CDR3 DNA is TGTGCCAGCAGACAACAGGGATTGTACAATGAGCAGTTCTTC. This codes for CASRQQGLYNEQFF.

The chain links TRBV3-1 (or the pseudogene TRBV3-2) to TRBJ1-2, with 7 bases fitting TRBD1. The CDR3 is 15 residues long. Germline assignment: CDR1 LGHDT and CDR2 YNNKEL (reference sequence). J was trimmed by 0 bases and V by 10 bases; bases with no gene match: 11. CDR3: CATTKGQTTNYGYTF. CDR3 in DNA: TGTGCCACGACTAAGGGACAGACAACTAACTATGGCTACACCTTC.